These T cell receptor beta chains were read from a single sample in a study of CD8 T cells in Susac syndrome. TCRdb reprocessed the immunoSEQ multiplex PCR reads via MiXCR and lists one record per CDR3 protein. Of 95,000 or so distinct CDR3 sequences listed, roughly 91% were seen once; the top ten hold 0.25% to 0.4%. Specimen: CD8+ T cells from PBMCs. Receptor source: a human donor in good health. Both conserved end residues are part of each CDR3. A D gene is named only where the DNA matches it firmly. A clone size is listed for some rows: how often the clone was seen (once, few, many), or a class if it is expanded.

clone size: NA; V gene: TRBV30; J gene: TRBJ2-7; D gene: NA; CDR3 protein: CAWSVRLPEQYF; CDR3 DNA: TGTGCCTGGAGTGTACGGTTACCCGAGCAGTACTTC
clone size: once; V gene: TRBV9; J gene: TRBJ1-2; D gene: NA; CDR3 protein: CASSDRENYGYTF; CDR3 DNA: TGTGCCAGCAGCGACAGGGAAAACTATGGCTACACCTTC
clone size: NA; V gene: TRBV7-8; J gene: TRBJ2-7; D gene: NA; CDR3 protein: CASTVGLEQYF; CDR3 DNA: TGTGCTTCTACAGTCGGTCTGGAGCAGTACTTC
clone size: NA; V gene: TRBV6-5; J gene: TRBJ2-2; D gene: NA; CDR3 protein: CASSYSARVDTGELFF; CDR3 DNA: TGTGCCAGCAGTTACTCCGCGAGAGTGGACACCGGGGAGCTGTTTTTT
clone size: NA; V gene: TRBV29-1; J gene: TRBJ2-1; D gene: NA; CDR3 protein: CSGGEYNEQFF; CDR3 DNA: TGCAGCGGGGGGGAATACAATGAGCAGTTCTTC
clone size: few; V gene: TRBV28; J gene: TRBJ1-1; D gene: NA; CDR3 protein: CASLGGAPNTEAFF; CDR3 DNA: TGTGCCAGCTTAGGGGGGGCCCCGAACACTGAAGCTTTCTTT
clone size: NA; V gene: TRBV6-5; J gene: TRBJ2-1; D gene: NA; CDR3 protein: CASSYSLRNVYNEQFF; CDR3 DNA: TGTGCCAGCAGTTACTCGTTGCGTAACGTCTACAATGAGCAGTTCTTC
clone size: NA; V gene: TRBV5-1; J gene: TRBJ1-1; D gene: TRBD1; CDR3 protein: CASSSATGGATEAFF; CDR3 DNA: TGCGCCAGCAGCTCCGCGACAGGGGGCGCGACTGAAGCTTTCTTT
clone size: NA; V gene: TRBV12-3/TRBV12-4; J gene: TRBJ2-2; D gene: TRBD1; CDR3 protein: CAMLLTGVNTGELFF; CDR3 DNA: TGTGCCATGCTCCTGACAGGGGTGAACACCGGGGAGCTGTTTTTT
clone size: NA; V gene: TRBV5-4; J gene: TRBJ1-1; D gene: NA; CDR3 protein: CASSGEGGANEAFF; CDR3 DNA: TGTGCCAGCAGCGGGGAGGGAGGGGCAAATGAAGCTTTCTTT
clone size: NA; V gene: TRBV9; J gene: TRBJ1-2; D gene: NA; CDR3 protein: CASSSTANYGYTF; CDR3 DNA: TGTGCCAGCAGCTCCACAGCGAACTATGGCTACACCTTC
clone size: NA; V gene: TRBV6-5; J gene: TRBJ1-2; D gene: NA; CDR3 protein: CASSYSEGTYGYTF; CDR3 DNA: TGTGCCAGCAGTTACTCGGAGGGCACCTATGGCTACACCTTC
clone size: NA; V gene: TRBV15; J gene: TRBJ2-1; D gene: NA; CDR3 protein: CATSSEARNEQFF; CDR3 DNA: TGTGCCACCAGCAGTGAGGCGAGAAATGAGCAGTTCTTC
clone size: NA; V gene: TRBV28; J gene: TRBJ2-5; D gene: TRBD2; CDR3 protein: CASSLTSAVETQYF; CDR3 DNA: TGTGCCAGCAGTCTGACTAGCGCGGTAGAGACCCAGTACTTC
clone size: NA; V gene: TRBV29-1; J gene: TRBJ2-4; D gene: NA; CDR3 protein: CSAAITSNWGSEPNIQYF; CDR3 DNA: TGCAGCGCCGCGATAACCTCGAACTGGGGGTCAGAACCGAACATTCAGTACTTC
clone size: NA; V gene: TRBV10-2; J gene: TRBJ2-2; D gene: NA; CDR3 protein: CASSGGGELFF; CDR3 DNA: TGCGCCAGCAGTGGAGGGGGAGAGCTGTTTTTT
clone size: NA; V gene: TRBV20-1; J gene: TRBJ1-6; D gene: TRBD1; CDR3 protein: CSARLGTVDLHF; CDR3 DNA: TGCAGTGCTAGACTCGGGACAGTGGATCTCCACTTT
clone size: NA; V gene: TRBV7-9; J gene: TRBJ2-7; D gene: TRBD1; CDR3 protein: CASSSPTGGDEQYF; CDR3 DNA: TGTGCCAGCAGCTCCCCGACAGGGGGCGACGAGCAGTACTTC
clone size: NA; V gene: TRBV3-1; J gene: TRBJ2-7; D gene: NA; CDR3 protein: CASSQEGGLGSYEQYF; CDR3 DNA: TGTGCCAGCAGCCAAGAGGGGGGGCTTGGGTCCTACGAGCAGTACTTC
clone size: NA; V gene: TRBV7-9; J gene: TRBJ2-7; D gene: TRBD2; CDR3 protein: CASSPIREDSSSYEQYF; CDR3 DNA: TGTGCCAGCAGCCCGATTCGGGAGGACTCAAGCTCCTACGAGCAGTACTTC
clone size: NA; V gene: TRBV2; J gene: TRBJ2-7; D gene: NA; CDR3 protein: CASSDLTLVYEQYF; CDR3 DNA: TGTGCCAGCAGTGACTTGACCCTTGTCTACGAGCAGTACTTC
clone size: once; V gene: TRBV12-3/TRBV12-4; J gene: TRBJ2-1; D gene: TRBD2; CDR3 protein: CASSLRLAGIYNEQFF; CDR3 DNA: TGTGCCAGCAGTCTACGACTAGCGGGGATATACAATGAGCAGTTCTTC
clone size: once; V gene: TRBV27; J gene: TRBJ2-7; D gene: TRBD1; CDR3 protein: CASSLFPTGALNEQYF; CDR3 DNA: TGTGCCAGCAGTTTATTTCCCACAGGGGCTTTGAACGAGCAGTACTTC
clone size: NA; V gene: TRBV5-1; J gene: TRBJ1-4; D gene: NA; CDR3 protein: CASSLAAPEKLFF; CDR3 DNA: TGCGCCAGCAGCTTGGCCGCTCCGGAAAAACTGTTTTTT
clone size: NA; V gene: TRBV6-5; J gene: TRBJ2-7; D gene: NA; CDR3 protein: CASSYSRQGLNEQYF; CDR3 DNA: TGTGCCAGCAGTTATTCTCGACAGGGACTTAACGAGCAGTACTTC
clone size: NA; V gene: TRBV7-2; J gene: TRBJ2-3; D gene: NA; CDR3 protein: CASNHPPGGPDTQYF; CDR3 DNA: TGTGCCAGCAACCATCCTCCGGGGGGCCCCGATACGCAGTATTTT
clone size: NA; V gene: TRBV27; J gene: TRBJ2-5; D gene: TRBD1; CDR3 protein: CASRSGGETQYF; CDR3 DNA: TGTGCCAGCAGGTCAGGGGGAGAGACCCAGTACTTC
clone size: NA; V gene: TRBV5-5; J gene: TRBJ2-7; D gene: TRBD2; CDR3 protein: CASTPGGGEQYF; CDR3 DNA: TGTGCCAGCACCCCGGGAGGTGGCGAGCAGTACTTC
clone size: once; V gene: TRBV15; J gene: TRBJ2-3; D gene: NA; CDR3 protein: CATTDRQLQTQYF; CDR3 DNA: TGTGCCACCACCGACAGGCAACTACAGACGCAGTATTTT